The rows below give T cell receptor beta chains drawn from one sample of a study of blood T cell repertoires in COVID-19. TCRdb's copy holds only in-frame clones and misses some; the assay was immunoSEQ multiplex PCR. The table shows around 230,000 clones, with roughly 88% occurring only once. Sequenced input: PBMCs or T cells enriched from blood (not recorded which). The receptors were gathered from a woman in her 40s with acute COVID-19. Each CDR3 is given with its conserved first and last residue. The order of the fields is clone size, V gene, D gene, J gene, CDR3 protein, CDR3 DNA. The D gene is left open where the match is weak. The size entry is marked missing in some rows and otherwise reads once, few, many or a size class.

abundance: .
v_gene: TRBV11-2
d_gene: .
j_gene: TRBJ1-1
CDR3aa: CASSLDLIRREAFF
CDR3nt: TGTGCCAGCAGCTTAGATCTTATAAGGAGGGAAGCTTTCTTT

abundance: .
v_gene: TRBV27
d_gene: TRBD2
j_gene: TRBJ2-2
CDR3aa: CASSFGGLNTGELFF
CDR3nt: TGTGCCAGCAGTTTCGGGGGGTTGAACACCGGGGAGCTGTTTTTT

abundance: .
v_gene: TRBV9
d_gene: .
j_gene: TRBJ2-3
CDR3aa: CASSEGPGGTDTQYF
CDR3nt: TGTGCCAGCAGCGAAGGCCCCGGGGGCACAGATACGCAGTATTTT

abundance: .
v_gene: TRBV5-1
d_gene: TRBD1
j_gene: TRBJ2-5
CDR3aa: CASSSTGTGRGETQYF
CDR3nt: TGCGCCAGCAGCTCGACCGGGACAGGGAGAGGAGAGACCCAGTACTTC

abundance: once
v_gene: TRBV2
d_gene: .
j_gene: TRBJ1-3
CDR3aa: CASIERAGNTIYF
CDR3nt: TGTGCCAGCATTGAGAGGGCTGGAAACACCATATATTTT

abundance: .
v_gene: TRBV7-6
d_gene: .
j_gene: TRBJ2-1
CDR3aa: CASSLVEGLGATNEQFF
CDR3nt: TGTGCCAGCAGCTTAGTGGAGGGGTTAGGCGCTACTAATGAGCAGTTCTTC

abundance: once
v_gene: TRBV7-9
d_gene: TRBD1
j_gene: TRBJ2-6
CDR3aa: CASSPRTGRYSGANVLTF
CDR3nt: TGTGCCAGCAGCCCCAGGACAGGGCGATACTCTGGGGCCAACGTCCTGACTTTC

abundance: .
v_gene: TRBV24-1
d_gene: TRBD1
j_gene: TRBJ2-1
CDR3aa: CATSAADRAAYNEQFF
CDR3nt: TGTGCCACCAGTGCCGCCGACAGGGCGGCGTACAATGAGCAGTTCTTC

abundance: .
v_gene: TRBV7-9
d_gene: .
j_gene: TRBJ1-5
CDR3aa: CASSPSLSNQPQHF
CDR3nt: TGTGCCAGCAGCCCTTCTCTTAGCAATCAGCCCCAGCATTTT

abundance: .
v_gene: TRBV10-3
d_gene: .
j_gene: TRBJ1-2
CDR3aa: CAISQTEGYTF
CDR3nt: TGTGCCATCAGCCAGACAGAGGGCTACACCTTC

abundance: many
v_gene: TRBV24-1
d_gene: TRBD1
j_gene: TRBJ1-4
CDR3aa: CATSEPTGPEKLFF
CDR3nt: TGTGCCACCAGTGAGCCGACAGGGCCTGAAAAACTGTTTTTT

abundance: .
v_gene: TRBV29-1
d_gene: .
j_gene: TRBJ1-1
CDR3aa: CSVLLFGGNTEAFF
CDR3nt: TGCAGCGTCCTGCTTTTCGGGGGGAACACTGAAGCTTTCTTT

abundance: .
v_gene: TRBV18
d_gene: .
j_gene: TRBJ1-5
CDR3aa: CASSPTGQGQPQHF
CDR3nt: TGTGCCAGCTCACCAACAGGGCAGGGGCAGCCCCAGCATTTT

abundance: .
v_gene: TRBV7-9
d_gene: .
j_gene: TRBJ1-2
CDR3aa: CASSPQLVDYGYTF
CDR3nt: TGTGCCAGCAGCCCCCAACTAGTGGACTATGGCTACACCTTC

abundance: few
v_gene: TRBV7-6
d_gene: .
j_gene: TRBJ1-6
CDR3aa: CASSLDEGVNSPLHF
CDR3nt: TGTGCCAGCAGCTTAGACGAGGGCGTGAATTCACCCCTCCACTTT

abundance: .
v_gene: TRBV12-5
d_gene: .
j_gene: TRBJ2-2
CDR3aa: CASGLVSTGELFF
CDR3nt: TGTGCTAGTGGTTTGGTATCTACCGGGGAGCTGTTTTTT

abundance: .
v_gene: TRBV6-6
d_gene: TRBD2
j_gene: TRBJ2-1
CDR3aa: CASSSNGLDGGEQFF
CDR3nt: TGTGCCAGCAGCTCGAACGGACTAGATGGGGGTGAGCAGTTCTTC

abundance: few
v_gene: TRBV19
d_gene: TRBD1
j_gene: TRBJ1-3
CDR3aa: CASSKGGRGNTIYF
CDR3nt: TGTGCCAGTAGTAAAGGGGGCCGTGGAAACACCATATATTTT

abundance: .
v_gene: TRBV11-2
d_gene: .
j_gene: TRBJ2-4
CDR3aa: CASSLAPGKLAKNIQYF
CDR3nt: TGTGCCAGCAGCTTAGCCCCGGGAAAGCTTGCCAAAAACATTCAGTACTTC

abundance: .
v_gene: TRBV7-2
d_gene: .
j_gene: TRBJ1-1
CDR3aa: CASSLALRAFF
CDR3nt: TGTGCCAGCAGCTTGGCACTAAGAGCTTTCTTT

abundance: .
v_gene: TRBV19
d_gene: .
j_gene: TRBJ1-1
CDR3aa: CASSISHTVLNTEAFF
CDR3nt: TGTGCCAGTAGTATATCCCACACAGTCCTGAACACTGAAGCTTTCTTT

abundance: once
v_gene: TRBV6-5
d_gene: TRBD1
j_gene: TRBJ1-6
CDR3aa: CASRGDSNYNSPLHF
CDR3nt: TGTGCCAGCAGGGGGGACAGTAATTATAATTCACCCCTCCACTTT

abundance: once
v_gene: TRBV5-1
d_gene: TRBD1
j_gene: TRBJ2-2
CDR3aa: CASSLTWDSPTGELFF
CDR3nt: TGCGCCAGCAGCTTGACATGGGACAGTCCCACCGGGGAGCTGTTTTTT

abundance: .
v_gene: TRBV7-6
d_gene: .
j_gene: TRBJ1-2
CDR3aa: CASSLVLGYGYTF
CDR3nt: TGTGCCAGCAGCTTAGTTCTCGGCTATGGCTACACCTTC

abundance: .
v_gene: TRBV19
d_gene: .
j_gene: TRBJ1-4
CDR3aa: CASSIDPYEKLFF
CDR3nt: TGTGCCAGTAGTATAGACCCTTATGAAAAACTGTTTTTT

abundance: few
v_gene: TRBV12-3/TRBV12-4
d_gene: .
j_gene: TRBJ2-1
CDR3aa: CASSWSSYNEQFF
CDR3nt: TGTGCCAGCAGTTGGAGCTCCTACAATGAGCAGTTCTTC

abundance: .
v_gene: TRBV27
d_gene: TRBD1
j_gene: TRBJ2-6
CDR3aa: CASSFTGGNGANVLTF
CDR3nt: TGTGCCAGCAGTTTCACAGGGGGTAACGGGGCCAACGTCCTGACTTTC

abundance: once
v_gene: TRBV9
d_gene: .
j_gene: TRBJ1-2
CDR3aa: CASSSLGGGPLAYGYTF
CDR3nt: TGTGCCAGCAGCTCCCTCGGGGGGGGACCCCTTGCCTATGGCTACACCTTC

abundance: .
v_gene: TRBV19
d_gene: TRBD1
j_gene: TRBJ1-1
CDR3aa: CASSPGQGAEAFF
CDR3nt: TGTGCCAGTAGTCCGGGACAGGGGGCTGAAGCTTTCTTT

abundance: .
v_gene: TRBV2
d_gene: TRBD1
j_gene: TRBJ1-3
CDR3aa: CASRGTGDLGNTIYF
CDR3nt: TGTGCCAGCAGGGGGACAGGTGACCTTGGAAACACCATATATTTT

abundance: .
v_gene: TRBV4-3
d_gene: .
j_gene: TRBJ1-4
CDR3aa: CASSQAGTWFF
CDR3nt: TGCGCCAGCAGCCAAGCCGGGACTTGGTTTTTT

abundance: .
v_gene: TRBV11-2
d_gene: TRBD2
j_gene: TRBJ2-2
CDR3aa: CASSSSGALGGELFF
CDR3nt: TGTGCCAGCAGTTCTAGCGGAGCGCTAGGCGGGGAGCTGTTTTTT

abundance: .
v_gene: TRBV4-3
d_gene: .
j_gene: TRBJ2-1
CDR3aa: CASSLQREQGMEEQFF
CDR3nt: TGCGCCAGCAGCCTCCAGAGAGAGCAAGGCATGGAGGAGCAGTTCTTC

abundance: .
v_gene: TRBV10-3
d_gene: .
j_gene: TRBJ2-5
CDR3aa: CAISGGAQETQYF
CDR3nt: TGTGCCATCAGTGGGGGCGCCCAAGAGACCCAGTACTTC

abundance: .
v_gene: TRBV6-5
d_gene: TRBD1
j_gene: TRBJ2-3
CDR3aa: CASSYSATGDGDTQYF
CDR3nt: TGTGCCAGCAGTTACTCCGCGACAGGGGATGGAGATACGCAGTATTTT

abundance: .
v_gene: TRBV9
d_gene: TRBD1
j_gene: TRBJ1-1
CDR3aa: CASSLDRGEAFF
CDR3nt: TGTGCCAGCAGCTTAGACAGGGGTGAAGCTTTCTTT

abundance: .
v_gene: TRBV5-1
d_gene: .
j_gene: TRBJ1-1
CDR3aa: CASSPHSQGSTEAFF
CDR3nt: TGCGCCAGCAGCCCTCATTCCCAGGGTTCCACTGAAGCTTTCTTT

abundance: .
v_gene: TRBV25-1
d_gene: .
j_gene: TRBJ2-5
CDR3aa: CASREVQGGQETQYF
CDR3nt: TGTGCCAGCAGGGAGGTACAGGGTGGTCAAGAGACCCAGTACTTC

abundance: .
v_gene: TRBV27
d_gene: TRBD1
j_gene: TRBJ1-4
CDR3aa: CASSTWGQGNEKLFF
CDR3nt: TGTGCCAGCAGTACATGGGGACAGGGAAATGAAAAACTGTTTTTT

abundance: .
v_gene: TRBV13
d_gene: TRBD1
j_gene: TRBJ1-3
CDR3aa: CASSLGSGQGLNTIYF
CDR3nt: TGTGCCAGCAGCTTAGGGAGTGGACAGGGGTTGAACACCATATATTTT

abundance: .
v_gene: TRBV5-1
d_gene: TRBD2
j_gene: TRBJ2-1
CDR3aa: CASSGDTSGPYNEQFF
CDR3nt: TGCGCCAGCAGCGGAGATACTAGCGGGCCTTACAATGAGCAGTTCTTC

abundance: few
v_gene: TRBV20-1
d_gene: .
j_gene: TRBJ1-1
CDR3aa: CSASAELNTEAFF
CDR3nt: TGCAGTGCTAGTGCAGAACTGAACACTGAAGCTTTCTTT

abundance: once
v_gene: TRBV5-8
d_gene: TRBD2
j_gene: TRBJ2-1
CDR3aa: CASSLSWTSGYNEQFF
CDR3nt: TGTGCCAGCAGCTTGTCGTGGACTAGCGGGTACAATGAGCAGTTCTTC

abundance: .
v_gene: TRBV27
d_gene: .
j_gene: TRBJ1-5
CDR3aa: CASSLYLNQPQHF
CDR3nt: TGTGCCAGCAGTTTATATCTGAATCAGCCCCAGCATTTT

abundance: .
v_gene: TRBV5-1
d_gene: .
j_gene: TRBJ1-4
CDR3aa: CASSSGLTAANEKLFF
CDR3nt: TGCGCCAGCAGCTCCGGACTCACGGCGGCTAATGAAAAACTGTTTTTT

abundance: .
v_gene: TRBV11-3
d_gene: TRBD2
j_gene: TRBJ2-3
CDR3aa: CASSSTSVTDTQYF
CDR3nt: TGTGCCAGCAGCTCTACTAGCGTGACCGATACGCAGTATTTT

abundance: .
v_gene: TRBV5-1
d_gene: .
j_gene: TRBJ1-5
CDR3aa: CASSGEGSPNQPQHF
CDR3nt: TGCGCCAGTAGCGGGGAAGGGAGTCCCAATCAGCCCCAGCATTTT

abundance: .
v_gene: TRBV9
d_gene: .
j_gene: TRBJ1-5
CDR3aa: CASSVGDQPQHF
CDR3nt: TGTGCCAGCAGCGTAGGAGATCAGCCCCAGCATTTT

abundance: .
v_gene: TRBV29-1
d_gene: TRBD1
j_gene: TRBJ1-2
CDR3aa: CSVDRDYGYTF
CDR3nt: TGCAGCGTCGACAGGGACTATGGCTACACCTTC